Each of the 17 T cell receptor beta chains below was sequenced from the same sample in a study of T-cell memory formation after mild COVID-19. MiXCR, applied by TCRdb to the 5' RACE reads, yields one record per CDR3 protein. The repertoire holds under 150,000 distinct CDR3 sequences, with 20% to 25% as singletons. Sequenced sample: PBMCs or a T cell subset sorted from them (not recorded which). The receptors come from a man aged 18 to 30 who had mild COVID-19 (a few samples of this study predate the infection). Cell type and time point are not known.

The chain links TRBV6-5 to TRBJ2-1; 12 nucleotides align to TRBD2. V lost 0 bases and J lost 4; bases outside the gene matches: 1. Germline V gene lookup returns CDR1 MNHEY and CDR2 SVGAGI. This CDR3 is 16 amino acids long. This CDR3 reads CASSYSGLAGYNEQFF. The CDR3 nucleotides are TGTGCCAGCAGTTACTCCGGACTAGCGGGGTACAATGAGCAGTTCTTC.

The V call is TRBV10-3, the J call TRBJ2-3; D perhaps matches TRBD2 (7 bases). CDR1 and CDR2 (germline): ENHRY, SYGVKD. Trimming left V 6 bases short and J 8 bases short, with 18 bases between. The CDR3 sequence is 14 residues long. The CDR3 DNA reads TGTGCCATCAGGCAACCAGGGGACTACTTTACGCAGTATTTT. It yields the protein CAIRQPGDYFTQYF.

Ten or more counts support this clonotype. The chain combines TRBV6-2 or TRBV6-3 with TRBJ1-5; D call uncertain. The germline CDR1 and CDR2 sequences are MNHEY and SVGEGT. Trimming removed 0 bases from V and 4 bases from J, with 7 bases in between. The CDR3 sequence is 14 residues long. CDR3: CASSYSGSNQPQHF. The DNA for the CDR3 is TGTGCCAGCAGTTACTCTGGCAGTAATCAGCCCCAGCATTTT.

This clonotype was counted a few times. The V call is TRBV4-2, the J call TRBJ2-7, with a weak D call TRBD2 (7 bases). This CDR3 contains 16 residues. Germline V CDR1 and CDR2: LGHNA, YNFKEQ. V was shortened by 0 bases and J by 3 bases, with 15 bases between the two germline ends. The CDR3 here is CASSQDLAGADYEQYF. In nucleotides, the CDR3 is TGTGCCAGCAGCCAAGATTTGGCGGGGGCCGACTACGAGCAGTACTTC.

V usage is TRBV5-4 and J usage is TRBJ2-2; D call uncertain. Germline CDR1 is SGHNT and CDR2 is YYREEE (reference sequence). The ends were cut back, 4 bases at V and 5 bases at J, with 9 bases in the middle. The CDR3 consists of 13 residues. The CDR3 region is CASSPHGTGELFF. The DNA of the CDR3 is TGTGCCAGCAGCCCTCATGGGACCGGGGAGCTGTTTTTT. The variable domain in full, with the rest retrieved from reference TRBV5-4 and TRBJ2-2, is ETGVTQSPTHLIKTRGQQVTLRCSSQSGHNTVSWYQQALGQGPQFIFQYYREEENGRGNFPPRFSGLQFPNYSSELNVNALELDDSALYLCASSPHGTGELFFGEGSRLTVL.

Ten or more counts support this clonotype. This rearrangement joins TRBV5-6 to TRBJ2-1, with D perhaps matching TRBD1 (6 bases). The CDR3 sequence is 11 residues long. Trimming stripped 4 bases from V and 10 bases from J, with 9 bases between. The germline CDR1 and CDR2 sequences are SGHDT and YYEEEE. The CDR3 here is CASSLQGEQFF. The CDR3 DNA sequence: TGTGCCAGCAGCCTACAGGGAGAGCAGTTCTTC.

The table lists this clonotype with many counts. The chain couples TRBV28 to TRBJ2-5; TRBD2 might be the D (6 bases). The CDR3 has 14 amino acids. Germline CDR1 is MDHEN and CDR2 is SYDVKM. Trimming shortened V by 2 bases and J by 2 bases, and 9 bases separated the two germline ends. The CDR3 reads CASSLLANQETQYF. Written as DNA, the CDR3 is TGTGCCAGCAGTTTACTAGCGAATCAAGAGACCCAGTACTTC.

This chain links TRBV20-1 with TRBJ2-6; D is unclear. The germline gives CDR1 DFQATT, CDR2 SNEGSKA (reference sequence). The V end was cut by 3 bases, the J end by 1 base, with 7 bases between. This CDR3 has 14 amino acids. CDR3 sequence (DNA): TGCAGTGCTAGGGCGGTATCTGGGGCCAACGTCCTGACTTTC. Amino acid sequence: CSARAVSGANVLTF.

This clonotype was seen only a few times. The chain has TRBV7-9 and TRBJ2-7; 7 positions match TRBD1. Germline V gene data show CDR1 as SEHNR and CDR2 as FQNEAQ (reference sequence). The CDR3 has 11 amino acids. J lost 5 bases, V lost 10 bases, and 5 bases had no gene match. The CDR3 sequence: CATGTGDEQYV. CDR3 coding DNA: TGTGCCACTGGTACAGGGGACGAGCAGTACGTC.

The CDR3 DNA is TGTGCCAGCAGTTTATCGGCTAGCTACGACGAGCAGTACTTC. Its protein is CASSLSASYDEQYF. The chain carries TRBV27 and TRBJ2-7, with D perhaps matching TRBD2 (5 bases). V dropped 0 bases and J dropped 5 bases, with 11 bases sitting between them. CDR1 is MNHEY, CDR2 SMNVEV, per germline (reference sequence). This CDR3 spans 14 amino acids.

Points on this clonotype: Sequence at one end of the junction differs from germline and may be a read error. The CDR3 DNA follows: TGTGCAAGCAGCCAAGAAACGATAGGAGAGAGGAAAGAAGCTTTCTTT. Residues: CASSQETIGERKEAFF. The J gene is TRBJ1-1, the V gene TRBV4-2; no reliable D call. Germline-derived CDR1 and CDR2 are LGHNA and YNFKEQ. The CDR3 covers 16 residues.

About this clonotype itself: An end of the junction does not agree with germline; a read error may underlie this. J is TRBJ2-1 and V is TRBV12-3 or TRBV12-4, with D possibly matching TRBD2 (7 bases). The CDR3 is made up of 12 amino acids. The CDR3 sequence: CASSLGGGRDYF. CDR3 nucleotides: TGTGCCAGCAGTTTAGGCGGGGGCCGCGACTACTTC.

This clonotype was detected a few times. J is TRBJ1-4 and V is TRBV29-1; no reliable D call. V lost 0 bases, J lost 3 bases, and 11 bases lay in between. This CDR3 has 15 residues. Looked up from germline, CDR1 is SQVTM and CDR2 is ANQGSEA. For the CDR3, the DNA is TGCAGCGTTGAAGAAGGGCGCGGAGCTAATGAAAAACTGTTTTTT. It specifies CSVEEGRGANEKLFF.

This clonotype showed up just once. V is TRBV15 and J is TRBJ2-3, with D possibly matching TRBD1 (6 bases). Germline V gives CDR1 LNHNV, CDR2 YYDKDF (reference sequence). This CDR3 region has 14 residues. The germline V and J ends were trimmed by 7 bases and 4 bases, with 15 bases remaining between them. DNA for the CDR3: TGTGCCACCAACCCCATGGACAGACCAGATACGCAGTATTTT. Protein sequence: CATNPMDRPDTQYF.

The chain recombines TRBV20-1 with TRBJ1-5, with a tentative D call TRBD1 (6 bases). The CDR3 length is 16 residues. V was pared by 0 bases and J by 1 base, with 13 bases between. Germline V CDR1 and CDR2: DFQATT, SNEGSKA (reference sequence). For the CDR3, the DNA is TGCAGTGCTAGAGATAAGCCCAGGGGAAGCAATCAGCCCCAGCATTTT. It yields the protein CSARDKPRGSNQPQHF.

The V gene is TRBV5-1, the J gene TRBJ2-7; D possibly matches TRBD1 or TRBD2 (7 bases each). CDR3 size: 13 residues. From germline, CDR1 is SGHRS and CDR2 YFSETQ. V was clipped by 5 bases and J by 7 bases, with 16 bases between them. CDR3 sequence: CASRGGGGGEQYF. The CDR3 bases are TGCGCCAGCAGAGGGGGCGGGGGCGGTGAGCAGTACTTC.

This chain links TRBV12-3 or TRBV12-4 with TRBJ2-5; D perhaps matches TRBD2 (5 bases). This CDR3 is built from 13 residues. V was cut by 0 bases and J by 4 bases, with 6 bases left in between. The CDR3 sequence: CASSLAGIETQYF. CDR3 bases: TGTGCCAGCAGTTTAGCCGGGATAGAGACCCAGTACTTC.